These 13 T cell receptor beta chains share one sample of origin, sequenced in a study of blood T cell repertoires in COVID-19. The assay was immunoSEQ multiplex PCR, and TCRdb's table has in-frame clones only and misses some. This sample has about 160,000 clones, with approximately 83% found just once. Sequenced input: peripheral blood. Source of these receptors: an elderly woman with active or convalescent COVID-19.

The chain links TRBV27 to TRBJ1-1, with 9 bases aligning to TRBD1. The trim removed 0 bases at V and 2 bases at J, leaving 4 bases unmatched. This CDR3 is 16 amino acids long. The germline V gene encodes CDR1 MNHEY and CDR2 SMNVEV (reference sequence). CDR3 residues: CASSLSGTGRNTEAFF. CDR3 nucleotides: TGTGCCAGCAGTTTATCTGGGACAGGGAGAAACACTGAAGCTTTCTTT.

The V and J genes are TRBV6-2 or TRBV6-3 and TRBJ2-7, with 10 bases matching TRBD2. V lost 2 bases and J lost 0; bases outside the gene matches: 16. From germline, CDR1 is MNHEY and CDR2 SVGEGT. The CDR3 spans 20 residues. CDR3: CASSYRSLAGGYRSSYEQYF. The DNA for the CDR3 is TGTGCCAGCAGTTACCGTTCGTTAGCGGGGGGTTATAGGAGCTCCTACGAGCAGTACTTC.

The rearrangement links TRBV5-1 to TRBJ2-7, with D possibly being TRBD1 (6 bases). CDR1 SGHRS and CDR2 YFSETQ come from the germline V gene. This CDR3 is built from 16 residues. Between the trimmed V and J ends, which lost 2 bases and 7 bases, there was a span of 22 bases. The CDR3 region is CASSFDGATGSGEQYF. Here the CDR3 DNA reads TGCGCCAGCAGCTTCGATGGAGCGACAGGCTCTGGGGAGCAGTACTTC.

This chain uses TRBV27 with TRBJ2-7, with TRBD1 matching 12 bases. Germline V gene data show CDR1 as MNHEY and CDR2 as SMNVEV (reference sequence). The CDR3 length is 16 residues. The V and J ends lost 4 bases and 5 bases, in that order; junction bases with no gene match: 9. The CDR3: CASSSSGTGGAHEQYF. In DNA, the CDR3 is TGTGCCAGCAGTTCCTCCGGGACAGGGGGCGCCCACGAGCAGTACTTC.

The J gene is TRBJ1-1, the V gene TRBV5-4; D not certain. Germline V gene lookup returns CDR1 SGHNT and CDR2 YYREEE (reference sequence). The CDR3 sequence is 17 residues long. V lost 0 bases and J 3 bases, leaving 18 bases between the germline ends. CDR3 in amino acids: CASSLGPEIGEDTEAFF. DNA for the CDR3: TGTGCCAGCAGCTTGGGCCCGGAGATCGGGGAGGACACTGAAGCTTTCTTT.

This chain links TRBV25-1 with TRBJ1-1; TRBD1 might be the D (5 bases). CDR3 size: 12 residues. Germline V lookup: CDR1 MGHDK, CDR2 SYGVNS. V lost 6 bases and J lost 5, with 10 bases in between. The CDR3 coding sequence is TGTGCCAGCAGAGCAGGGCAAACTGAAGCTTTCTTT. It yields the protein CASRAGQTEAFF.

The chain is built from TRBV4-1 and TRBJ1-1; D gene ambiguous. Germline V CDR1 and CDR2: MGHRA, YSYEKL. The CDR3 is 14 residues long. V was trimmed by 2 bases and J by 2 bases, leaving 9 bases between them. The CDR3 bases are TGCGCCAGCAGCCAAAAAGACACTAACACTGAAGCTTTCTTT. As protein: CASSQKDTNTEAFF.

CDR3 loop: CASSPPLRGEAFF. DNA of the CDR3: TGTGCCAGCTCACCTCCATTAAGGGGGGAAGCTTTCTTT. The chain has TRBV18 and TRBJ1-1; D may be TRBD1 (6 bases). The germline CDR1 and CDR2 sequences are KGHSH and LQKENI. This CDR3 is 13 amino acids long. V was clipped by 3 bases and J by 8 bases, with 13 bases between them.

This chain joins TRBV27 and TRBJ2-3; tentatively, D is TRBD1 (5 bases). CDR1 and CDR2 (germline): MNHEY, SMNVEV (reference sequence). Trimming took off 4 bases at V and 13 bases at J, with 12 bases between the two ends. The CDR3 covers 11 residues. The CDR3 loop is CASSWQGRKYF. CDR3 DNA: TGTGCCAGCAGTTGGCAGGGTAGGAAGTATTTT.

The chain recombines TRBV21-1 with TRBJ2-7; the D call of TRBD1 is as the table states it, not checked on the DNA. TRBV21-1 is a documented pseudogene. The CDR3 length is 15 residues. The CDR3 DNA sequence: TGTGCCAGCAGCAAAATGAGGGACAGGAACTACGAGCAGTACTTC. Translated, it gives CASSKMRDRNYEQYF.

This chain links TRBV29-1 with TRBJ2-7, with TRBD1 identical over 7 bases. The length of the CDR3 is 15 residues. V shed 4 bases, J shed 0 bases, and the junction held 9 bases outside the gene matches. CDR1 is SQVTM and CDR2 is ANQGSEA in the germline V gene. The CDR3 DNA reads TGCAGCGTTGGGGACAGCCAGTCTTACTCCTACGAGCAGTACTTC. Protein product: CSVGDSQSYSYEQYF.

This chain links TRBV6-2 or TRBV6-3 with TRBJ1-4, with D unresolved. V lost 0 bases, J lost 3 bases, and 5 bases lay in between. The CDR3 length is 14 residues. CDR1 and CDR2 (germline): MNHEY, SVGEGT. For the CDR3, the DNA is TGTGCCAGCAGTTACTCTACACCTAATGAAAAACTGTTTTTT. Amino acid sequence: CASSYSTPNEKLFF.

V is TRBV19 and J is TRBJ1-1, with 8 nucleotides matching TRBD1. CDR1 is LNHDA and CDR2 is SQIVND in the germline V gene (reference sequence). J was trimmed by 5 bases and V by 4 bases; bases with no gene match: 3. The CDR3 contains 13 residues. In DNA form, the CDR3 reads TGTGCCAGTAGTAAGCAGGGGGCAACTGAAGCTTTCTTT. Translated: CASSKQGATEAFF.